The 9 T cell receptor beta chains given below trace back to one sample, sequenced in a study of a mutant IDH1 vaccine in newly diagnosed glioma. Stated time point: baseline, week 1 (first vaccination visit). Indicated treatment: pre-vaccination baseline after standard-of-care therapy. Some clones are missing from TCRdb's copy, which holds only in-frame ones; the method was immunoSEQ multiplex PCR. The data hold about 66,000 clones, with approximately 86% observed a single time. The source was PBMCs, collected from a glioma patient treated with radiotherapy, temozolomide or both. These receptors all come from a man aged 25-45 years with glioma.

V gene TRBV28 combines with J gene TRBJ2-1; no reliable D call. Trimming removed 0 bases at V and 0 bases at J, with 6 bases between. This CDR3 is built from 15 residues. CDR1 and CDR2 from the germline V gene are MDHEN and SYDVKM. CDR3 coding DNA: TGTGCCAGCAGTTTATGGGAAAGCTCCTACAATGAGCAGTTCTTC. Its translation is CASSLWESSYNEQFF.

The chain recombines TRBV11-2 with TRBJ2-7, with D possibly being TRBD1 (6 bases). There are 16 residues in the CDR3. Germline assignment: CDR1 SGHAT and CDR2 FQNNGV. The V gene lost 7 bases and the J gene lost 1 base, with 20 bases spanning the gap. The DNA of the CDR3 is TGTGCCAGCATCAATTCGGGTGGCAGGGGTTCCTACGAGCAGTACTTC. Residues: CASINSGGRGSYEQYF.

CDR3 in DNA: TGTGCCATCAGTGAGGGGTCTGAAGCTTTCTTT. Protein product: CAISEGSEAFF. The rearrangement uses TRBV10-3 and TRBJ1-1; the D is unclear. The CDR3 is 11 amino acids. Trimming left V 2 bases short and J 6 bases short, with 4 bases between. CDR1 is ENHRY and CDR2 is SYGVKD in the germline V gene.

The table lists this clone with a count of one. In DNA form, the CDR3 reads TGCGCCAGCAGCCGAGATGAGGGCGGCTACACCTTC. Its translation is CASSRDEGGYTF. The rearrangement links TRBV5-1 to TRBJ1-2; D unresolved. Trimming shortened V by 4 bases and J by 8 bases, and 12 bases separated the two germline ends. Germline V gene data show CDR1 as SGHRS and CDR2 as YFSETQ. The CDR3 length is 12 residues.

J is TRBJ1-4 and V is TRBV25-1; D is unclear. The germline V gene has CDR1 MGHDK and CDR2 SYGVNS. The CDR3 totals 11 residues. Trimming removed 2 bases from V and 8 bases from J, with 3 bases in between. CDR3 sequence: CASSETEKLFF. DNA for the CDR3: TGTGCCAGCAGTGAAACCGAAAAACTGTTTTTT.

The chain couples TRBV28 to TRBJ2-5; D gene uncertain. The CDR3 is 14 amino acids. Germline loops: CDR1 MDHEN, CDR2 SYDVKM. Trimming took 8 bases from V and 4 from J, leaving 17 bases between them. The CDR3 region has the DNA TGTGCCAGCGACTCCAAGGGCCTTGGAGAGACCCAGTACTTC. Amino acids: CASDSKGLGETQYF.

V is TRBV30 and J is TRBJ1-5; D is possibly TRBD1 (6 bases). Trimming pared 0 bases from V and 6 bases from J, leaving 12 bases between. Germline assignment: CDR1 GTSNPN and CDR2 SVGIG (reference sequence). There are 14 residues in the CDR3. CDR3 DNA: TGTGCCTGGAGTGTACAGGGCTACGCTCAGCCCCAGCATTTT. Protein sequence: CAWSVQGYAQPQHF.

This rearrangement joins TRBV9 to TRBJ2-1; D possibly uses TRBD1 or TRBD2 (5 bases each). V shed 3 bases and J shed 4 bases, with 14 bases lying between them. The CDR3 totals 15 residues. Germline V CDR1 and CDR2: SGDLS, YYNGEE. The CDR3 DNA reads TGTGCCAGCAGCGCAGATGGGGGACGATACAATGAGCAGTTCTTC. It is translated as CASSADGGRYNEQFF.

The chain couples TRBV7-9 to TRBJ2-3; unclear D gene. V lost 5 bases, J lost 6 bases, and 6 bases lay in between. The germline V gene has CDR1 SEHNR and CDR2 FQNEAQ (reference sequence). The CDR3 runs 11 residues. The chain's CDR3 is CASSPQDTQYF. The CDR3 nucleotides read TGTGCCAGCAGCCCCCAGGATACGCAGTATTTT.